This T cell receptor beta chain was sequenced in a study of blood T cells in healthy people across ages. With a J-beta primer mix and a sample-barcoded 5' primer, a second PCR ran about 7 to 12 cycles. TCRdb analysed the 5' RACE reads with MiXCR anew, one entry per CDR3 protein. Of approximately 1.5 million distinct CDR3 sequences listed, about 31% are singletons. Looked up from germline, CDR1 is MNHEY and CDR2 is SMNVEV (reference sequence). Between the trimmed V and J ends, which lost 3 bases and 3 bases, there was a span of 9 bases. The CDR3 is made up of 13 amino acids. This clonotype was observed a few times.

Sequenced material: blood. The TCR originated in a young woman in good health. This chain uses TRBV27 with TRBJ2-7, with D unresolved. The CDR3 loop is CASSLLPVYEQYF. The CDR3 coding sequence is TGTGCCAGCAGTTTGTTACCCGTCTACGAGCAGTACTTC.